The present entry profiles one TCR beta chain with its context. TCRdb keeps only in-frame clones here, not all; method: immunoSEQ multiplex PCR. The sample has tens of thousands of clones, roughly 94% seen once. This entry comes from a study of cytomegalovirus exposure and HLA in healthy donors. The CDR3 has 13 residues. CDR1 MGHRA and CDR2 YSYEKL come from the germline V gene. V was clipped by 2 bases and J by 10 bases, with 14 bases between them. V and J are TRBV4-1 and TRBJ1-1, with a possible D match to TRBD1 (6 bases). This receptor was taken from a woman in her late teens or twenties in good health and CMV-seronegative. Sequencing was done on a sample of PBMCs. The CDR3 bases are TGCGCCAGCAGCCAACTGCAAGGGGGTGCAGCTTTCTTT. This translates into CASSQLQGGAAFF.